The rows below give T cell receptor beta chains drawn from one sample of a study of blood T cell repertoires in COVID-19. TCRdb keeps only in-frame clones here, not all; method: immunoSEQ multiplex PCR. The sample yields hundreds of thousands of clones, nearly 90% seen once. Sequenced material: PBMCs or T cells enriched from blood (not recorded which). The source is a woman between 45 and 60 years old who had been exposed to COVID-19. Each CDR3 is given with its conserved first and last residue. The D gene is left open where the match is weak. Not all rows give a size; the values are once, few, many and, for expanded clones, a class.

TRBJ1-2,.,TRBV4-1,.,CASSQDLPKSIDGYTF,TGCGCCAGCAGCCAAGATTTGCCGAAATCTATCGATGGCTACACCTTC
TRBJ2-2,.,TRBV5-8,.,CASSLRTAWRGWLFF,TGTGCCAGCAGCTTACGGACTGCCTGGCGTGGGTGGCTGTTTTTT
TRBJ1-2,TRBD1,TRBV5-1,.,CASSPEGQGRPLYGYTF,TGCGCCAGCAGCCCGGAGGGACAGGGGCGTCCCCTATATGGCTACACCTTC
TRBJ2-1,TRBD1,TRBV24-1,medium-sized,CATSDLGQGIGNEQFF,TGTGCCACCAGTGATTTGGGACAGGGTATCGGCAATGAGCAGTTCTTC
TRBJ2-1,.,TRBV3-1/TRBV3-2,.,CASSHPMAQGPNNEQFF,TGTGCCAGCAGCCACCCCATGGCCCAGGGGCCCAACAATGAGCAGTTCTTC
TRBJ1-1,TRBD1,TRBV23-1,once,CASSIGQGINTEAFF,TGCGCCAGCAGTATAGGACAGGGAATCAACACTGAAGCTTTCTTT
TRBJ2-7,TRBD1,TRBV5-6,.,CASSLGTGAFYEQYF,TGTGCCAGCAGCTTAGGGACAGGGGCCTTCTACGAGCAGTACTTC
TRBJ2-3,.,TRBV29-1,.,CSGIQGGDTQYF,TGCAGCGGAATACAGGGAGGGGATACGCAGTATTTT
TRBJ1-6,.,TRBV19,.,CASSTQGNYNSPLHF,TGTGCCAGTAGTACCCAGGGAAACTATAATTCACCCCTCCACTTT
TRBJ2-5,TRBD1,TRBV18,.,CASSPPVGGQGAKTQYF,TGTGCCAGCTCACCACCGGTAGGCGGACAGGGGGCGAAGACCCAGTACTTC
TRBJ2-7,.,TRBV11-2,.,CASSLSLPGSSYEQYF,TGTGCCAGCAGCTTATCCCTCCCGGGGAGCTCCTACGAGCAGTACTTC
TRBJ1-1,.,TRBV30,.,CAWSPGMNTEAFF,TGTGCCTGGAGTCCGGGGATGAACACTGAAGCTTTCTTT
TRBJ2-3,.,TRBV5-1,.,CASRFTDTQYF,TGCGCCAGCCGGTTCACAGATACGCAGTATTTT
TRBJ2-7,.,TRBV5-1,.,CASSQTFRDIITYEQYF,TGCGCCAGCAGCCAAACCTTCCGGGACATCATCACCTACGAGCAGTACTTC
TRBJ1-5,.,TRBV30,.,CAWSTQGNQPQHF,TGTGCCTGGAGTACCCAGGGAAATCAGCCCCAGCATTTT
TRBJ2-6,TRBD2,TRBV5-6,.,CASSREGGFGANVLTF,TGTGCCAGCAGCAGGGAGGGAGGTTTTGGGGCCAACGTCCTGACTTTC
TRBJ1-3,TRBD1,TRBV10-3,.,CAISEVGTAGNTIYF,TGTGCCATCAGTGAAGTAGGGACAGCTGGAAACACCATATATTTT
TRBJ2-5,.,TRBV24-1,.,CATSDIRGRQETQYF,TGTGCCACCAGTGATATACGTGGCAGACAAGAGACCCAGTACTTC
TRBJ1-6,.,TRBV15,.,CATSREGRDRPPLLHF,TGTGCCACCAGCAGAGAGGGGAGGGACCGACCTCCCCTCCTCCACTTT
TRBJ1-2,.,TRBV11-2,.,CASSSLQGPVYGYTF,TGTGCCAGCAGCTCCTTACAGGGACCAGTTTATGGCTACACCTTC
TRBJ2-1,TRBD2,TRBV5-5,.,CASNTEVGGGPGNEQFF,TGTGCCAGCAACACAGAGGTAGGCGGGGGGCCAGGGAATGAGCAGTTCTTC
TRBJ1-1,.,TRBV5-6,.,CASSSPLNTEAFF,TGTGCCAGCAGCTCTCCGTTGAACACTGAAGCTTTCTTT
TRBJ1-2,.,TRBV6-2/TRBV6-3,.,CASSQSGYYGYTF,TGTGCCAGCAGCCAATCAGGGTACTATGGCTACACCTTC
TRBJ1-1,TRBD1,TRBV28,.,CASSGQGGKTEAFF,TGTGCCAGTTCCGGACAGGGCGGAAAAACTGAAGCTTTCTTT
TRBJ1-1,.,TRBV7-2,.,CASSLVSSNTEAFF,TGTGCCAGCAGCTTAGTGAGTTCGAACACTGAAGCTTTCTTT
TRBJ1-1,.,TRBV5-5,.,CASSLVGTPNTEAFF,TGTGCCAGCAGCCTAGTCGGGACACCGAACACTGAAGCTTTCTTT
TRBJ2-2,TRBD2,TRBV6-5,.,CASSYLPSGAGELFF,TGTGCCAGCAGTTACTTGCCTAGCGGGGCCGGGGAGCTGTTTTTT
TRBJ1-5,TRBD1,TRBV6-5,.,CASRTTGLGNQPQHF,TGTGCCAGCAGAACGACAGGGTTGGGCAATCAGCCCCAGCATTTT
TRBJ2-5,.,TRBV7-9,.,CASSPRSLTETQYF,TGTGCCAGCAGCCCGCGGTCCCTGACGGAGACCCAGTACTTC
TRBJ2-7,TRBD2,TRBV6-5,few,CASSPTSGALYEQYF,TGTGCCAGCAGTCCTACTAGCGGCGCCCTCTACGAGCAGTACTTC
TRBJ1-1,TRBD1,TRBV27,once,CASSLSTINRDRITEAFF,TGTGCCAGCAGTTTATCAACTATTAACCGGGACAGGATCACTGAAGCTTTCTTT
TRBJ1-3,.,TRBV30,.,CAWRTGESFGNTIYF,TGTGCCTGGAGAACAGGCGAGTCTTTTGGAAACACCATATATTTT
TRBJ2-2,.,TRBV28,.,CASSAGALSTGELFF,TGTGCCAGCAGTGCAGGGGCCTTGAGCACCGGGGAGCTGTTTTTT
TRBJ1-3,.,TRBV27,.,CASSLSAGISGNTIYF,TGTGCCAGCAGTTTATCTGCAGGGATCTCTGGAAACACCATATATTTT
TRBJ1-5,TRBD1,TRBV6-5,.,CASRGQGNQPQHF,TGTGCCAGCAGGGGACAGGGTAATCAGCCCCAGCATTTT
TRBJ1-1,.,TRBV7-9,.,CASSLVRGMYTEAFF,TGTGCCAGCAGCTTAGTCCGGGGGATGTACACTGAAGCTTTCTTT
TRBJ2-6,TRBD1,TRBV6-1,.,CASSELTGFGSGANVLTF,TGTGCCAGCAGTGAGCTGACAGGGTTTGGTTCTGGGGCCAACGTCCTGACTTTC
TRBJ2-2,.,TRBV3-1/TRBV3-2,.,CASSQSGGGQRFIGELFF,TGTGCCAGCAGCCAAAGTGGAGGGGGCCAAAGGTTTATTGGGGAGCTGTTTTTT
TRBJ1-2,.,TRBV5-4,.,CASSSGLPAGYTF,TGTGCCAGCAGCTCCGGACTACCCGCTGGCTACACCTTC
TRBJ2-1,.,TRBV27,.,CASTPSGKSYNEQFF,TGTGCCAGCACCCCCTCAGGGAAGTCCTACAATGAGCAGTTCTTC
TRBJ1-1,.,TRBV10-2,.,CASTRGVRVNTEAFF,TGCGCCAGCACCCGGGGTGTTCGGGTGAACACTGAAGCTTTCTTT
TRBJ1-4,.,TRBV30,.,CAWEKGDRTNEKLFF,TGTGCCTGGGAAAAAGGGGATAGAACTAATGAAAAACTGTTTTTT
TRBJ2-7,.,TRBV20-1,.,CSASRLEVVF,TGCAGTGCTAGTAGACTAGAGGTTGTCTTC
TRBJ1-2,.,TRBV5-1,.,CASRRAGEVGNGYTF,TGCGCCAGCAGGAGGGCGGGGGAAGTGGGAAATGGCTACACCTTC
TRBJ2-1,TRBD1,TRBV28,.,CASPRPGQGPYNEQFF,TGTGCCAGTCCCCGGCCCGGACAGGGACCTTACAATGAGCAGTTCTTC
TRBJ2-7,.,TRBV6-5,.,CASSFRQTGGYEQYF,TGTGCCAGCAGTTTCAGACAGACAGGAGGCTACGAGCAGTACTTC
TRBJ1-5,TRBD1,TRBV7-2,.,CASSLQGVGQPQHF,TGTGCCAGCAGCTTACAGGGGGTTGGGCAGCCCCAGCATTTT
TRBJ2-7,.,TRBV6-1,.,CASSERVYEQYF,TGTGCCAGCAGTGAACGGGTCTACGAGCAGTACTTC
TRBJ1-6,TRBD1,TRBV30,.,CAWSLTGRNSPLHF,TGTGCCTGGAGCCTGACAGGGCGAAATTCACCCCTCCACTTT
TRBJ1-6,.,TRBV5-6,few,CASSLEAGLKSPLHF,TGTGCCAGCAGCTTGGAAGCGGGGCTGAAGTCACCCCTCCACTTT
TRBJ2-5,TRBD2,TRBV2,.,CASSASGGAFGTQYF,TGTGCCAGCAGTGCTAGCGGGGGGGCCTTTGGGACCCAGTACTTC
TRBJ1-5,.,TRBV19,.,CASSIALQGMMSNQPQHF,TGTGCCAGTAGTATAGCTCTCCAGGGGATGATGAGCAATCAGCCCCAGCATTTT
TRBJ2-4,.,TRBV7-2,.,CASSSTGAKNIQYF,TGTGCCAGCAGCTCCACAGGGGCCAAAAACATTCAGTACTTC
TRBJ2-3,TRBD1,TRBV19,.,CASRNPGQASDTQYF,TGTGCCAGTAGGAACCCGGGACAGGCCTCAGATACGCAGTATTTT
TRBJ2-1,.,TRBV5-1,.,CASSYRQGGPNEQFF,TGCGCCAGCAGCTACCGACAGGGAGGCCCCAATGAGCAGTTCTTC
TRBJ1-2,.,TRBV10-3,.,CAISRDIQGDGYTF,TGTGCCATCAGTCGGGACATCCAAGGGGATGGCTACACCTTC
TRBJ2-7,TRBD1,TRBV12-3/TRBV12-4,.,CASRTGDLGEQYF,TGTGCCAGCAGGACAGGGGATTTAGGCGAGCAGTACTTC
TRBJ1-4,TRBD1,TRBV14,.,CASSPSRQGLDEKLFF,TGTGCCAGCAGCCCAAGCCGACAGGGGCTGGATGAAAAACTGTTTTTT
TRBJ2-7,TRBD1,TRBV5-4,.,CASSLGQGKTYEQYF,TGTGCCAGCAGCTTGGGACAGGGGAAGACCTACGAGCAGTACTTC
TRBJ2-2,.,TRBV11-3,.,CASSPRGGATGELFF,TGTGCCAGCAGCCCGAGGGGGGGGGCAACCGGGGAGCTGTTTTTT